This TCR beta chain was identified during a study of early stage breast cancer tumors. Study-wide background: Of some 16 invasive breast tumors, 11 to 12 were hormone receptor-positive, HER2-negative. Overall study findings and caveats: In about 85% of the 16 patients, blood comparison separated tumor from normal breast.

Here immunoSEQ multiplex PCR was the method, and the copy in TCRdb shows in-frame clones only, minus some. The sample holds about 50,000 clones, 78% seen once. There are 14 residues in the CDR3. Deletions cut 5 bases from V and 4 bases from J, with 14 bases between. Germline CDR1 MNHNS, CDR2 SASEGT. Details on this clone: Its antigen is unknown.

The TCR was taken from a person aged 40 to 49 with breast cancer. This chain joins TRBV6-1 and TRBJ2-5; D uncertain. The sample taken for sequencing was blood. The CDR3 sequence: CASSPRPSAETQYF. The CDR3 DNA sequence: TGTGCCAGCAGTCCTAGACCGTCGGCAGAGACCCAGTACTTC.